This T cell receptor (beta chain) appears in the sequencing data of a study of OX40 agonist ivuxolimab in advanced cancers. Background on the study: Patients with hepatocellular carcinoma, melanoma, renal cell or head and neck cancer made up the dose-escalation patients. Study-wide results and limits: Certain nonresponding patients likewise had low normalized T-cell clonal expansion.

The germline gives CDR1 MNHEY, CDR2 SVGAGI. This CDR3 spans 13 amino acids. The germline V and J ends were trimmed by 5 bases and 6 bases, with 11 bases remaining between them. Sequenced by immunoSEQ multiplex PCR; TCRdb stores in-frame clones only, minus some. The sample holds some 53,000 clones, 90% to 95% seen once. As for this clone: The antigen remains unidentified.

Patients were excluded for autoimmune disease history or systemic immunosuppression. Sequences were derived from CD4+ or CD8+ T cells sorted from blood, sampled in a trial of the OX40 agonist ivuxolimab. This chain joins TRBV6-5 and TRBJ2-1; unclear D gene. The clonotype originates from an adult with an advanced solid tumor such as melanoma, head and neck, liver or kidney cancer. The CDR3 DNA reads TGTGCCAGCAGTCCATATCAGAGCAATGAGCAGTTCTTC. Protein sequence: CASSPYQSNEQFF.